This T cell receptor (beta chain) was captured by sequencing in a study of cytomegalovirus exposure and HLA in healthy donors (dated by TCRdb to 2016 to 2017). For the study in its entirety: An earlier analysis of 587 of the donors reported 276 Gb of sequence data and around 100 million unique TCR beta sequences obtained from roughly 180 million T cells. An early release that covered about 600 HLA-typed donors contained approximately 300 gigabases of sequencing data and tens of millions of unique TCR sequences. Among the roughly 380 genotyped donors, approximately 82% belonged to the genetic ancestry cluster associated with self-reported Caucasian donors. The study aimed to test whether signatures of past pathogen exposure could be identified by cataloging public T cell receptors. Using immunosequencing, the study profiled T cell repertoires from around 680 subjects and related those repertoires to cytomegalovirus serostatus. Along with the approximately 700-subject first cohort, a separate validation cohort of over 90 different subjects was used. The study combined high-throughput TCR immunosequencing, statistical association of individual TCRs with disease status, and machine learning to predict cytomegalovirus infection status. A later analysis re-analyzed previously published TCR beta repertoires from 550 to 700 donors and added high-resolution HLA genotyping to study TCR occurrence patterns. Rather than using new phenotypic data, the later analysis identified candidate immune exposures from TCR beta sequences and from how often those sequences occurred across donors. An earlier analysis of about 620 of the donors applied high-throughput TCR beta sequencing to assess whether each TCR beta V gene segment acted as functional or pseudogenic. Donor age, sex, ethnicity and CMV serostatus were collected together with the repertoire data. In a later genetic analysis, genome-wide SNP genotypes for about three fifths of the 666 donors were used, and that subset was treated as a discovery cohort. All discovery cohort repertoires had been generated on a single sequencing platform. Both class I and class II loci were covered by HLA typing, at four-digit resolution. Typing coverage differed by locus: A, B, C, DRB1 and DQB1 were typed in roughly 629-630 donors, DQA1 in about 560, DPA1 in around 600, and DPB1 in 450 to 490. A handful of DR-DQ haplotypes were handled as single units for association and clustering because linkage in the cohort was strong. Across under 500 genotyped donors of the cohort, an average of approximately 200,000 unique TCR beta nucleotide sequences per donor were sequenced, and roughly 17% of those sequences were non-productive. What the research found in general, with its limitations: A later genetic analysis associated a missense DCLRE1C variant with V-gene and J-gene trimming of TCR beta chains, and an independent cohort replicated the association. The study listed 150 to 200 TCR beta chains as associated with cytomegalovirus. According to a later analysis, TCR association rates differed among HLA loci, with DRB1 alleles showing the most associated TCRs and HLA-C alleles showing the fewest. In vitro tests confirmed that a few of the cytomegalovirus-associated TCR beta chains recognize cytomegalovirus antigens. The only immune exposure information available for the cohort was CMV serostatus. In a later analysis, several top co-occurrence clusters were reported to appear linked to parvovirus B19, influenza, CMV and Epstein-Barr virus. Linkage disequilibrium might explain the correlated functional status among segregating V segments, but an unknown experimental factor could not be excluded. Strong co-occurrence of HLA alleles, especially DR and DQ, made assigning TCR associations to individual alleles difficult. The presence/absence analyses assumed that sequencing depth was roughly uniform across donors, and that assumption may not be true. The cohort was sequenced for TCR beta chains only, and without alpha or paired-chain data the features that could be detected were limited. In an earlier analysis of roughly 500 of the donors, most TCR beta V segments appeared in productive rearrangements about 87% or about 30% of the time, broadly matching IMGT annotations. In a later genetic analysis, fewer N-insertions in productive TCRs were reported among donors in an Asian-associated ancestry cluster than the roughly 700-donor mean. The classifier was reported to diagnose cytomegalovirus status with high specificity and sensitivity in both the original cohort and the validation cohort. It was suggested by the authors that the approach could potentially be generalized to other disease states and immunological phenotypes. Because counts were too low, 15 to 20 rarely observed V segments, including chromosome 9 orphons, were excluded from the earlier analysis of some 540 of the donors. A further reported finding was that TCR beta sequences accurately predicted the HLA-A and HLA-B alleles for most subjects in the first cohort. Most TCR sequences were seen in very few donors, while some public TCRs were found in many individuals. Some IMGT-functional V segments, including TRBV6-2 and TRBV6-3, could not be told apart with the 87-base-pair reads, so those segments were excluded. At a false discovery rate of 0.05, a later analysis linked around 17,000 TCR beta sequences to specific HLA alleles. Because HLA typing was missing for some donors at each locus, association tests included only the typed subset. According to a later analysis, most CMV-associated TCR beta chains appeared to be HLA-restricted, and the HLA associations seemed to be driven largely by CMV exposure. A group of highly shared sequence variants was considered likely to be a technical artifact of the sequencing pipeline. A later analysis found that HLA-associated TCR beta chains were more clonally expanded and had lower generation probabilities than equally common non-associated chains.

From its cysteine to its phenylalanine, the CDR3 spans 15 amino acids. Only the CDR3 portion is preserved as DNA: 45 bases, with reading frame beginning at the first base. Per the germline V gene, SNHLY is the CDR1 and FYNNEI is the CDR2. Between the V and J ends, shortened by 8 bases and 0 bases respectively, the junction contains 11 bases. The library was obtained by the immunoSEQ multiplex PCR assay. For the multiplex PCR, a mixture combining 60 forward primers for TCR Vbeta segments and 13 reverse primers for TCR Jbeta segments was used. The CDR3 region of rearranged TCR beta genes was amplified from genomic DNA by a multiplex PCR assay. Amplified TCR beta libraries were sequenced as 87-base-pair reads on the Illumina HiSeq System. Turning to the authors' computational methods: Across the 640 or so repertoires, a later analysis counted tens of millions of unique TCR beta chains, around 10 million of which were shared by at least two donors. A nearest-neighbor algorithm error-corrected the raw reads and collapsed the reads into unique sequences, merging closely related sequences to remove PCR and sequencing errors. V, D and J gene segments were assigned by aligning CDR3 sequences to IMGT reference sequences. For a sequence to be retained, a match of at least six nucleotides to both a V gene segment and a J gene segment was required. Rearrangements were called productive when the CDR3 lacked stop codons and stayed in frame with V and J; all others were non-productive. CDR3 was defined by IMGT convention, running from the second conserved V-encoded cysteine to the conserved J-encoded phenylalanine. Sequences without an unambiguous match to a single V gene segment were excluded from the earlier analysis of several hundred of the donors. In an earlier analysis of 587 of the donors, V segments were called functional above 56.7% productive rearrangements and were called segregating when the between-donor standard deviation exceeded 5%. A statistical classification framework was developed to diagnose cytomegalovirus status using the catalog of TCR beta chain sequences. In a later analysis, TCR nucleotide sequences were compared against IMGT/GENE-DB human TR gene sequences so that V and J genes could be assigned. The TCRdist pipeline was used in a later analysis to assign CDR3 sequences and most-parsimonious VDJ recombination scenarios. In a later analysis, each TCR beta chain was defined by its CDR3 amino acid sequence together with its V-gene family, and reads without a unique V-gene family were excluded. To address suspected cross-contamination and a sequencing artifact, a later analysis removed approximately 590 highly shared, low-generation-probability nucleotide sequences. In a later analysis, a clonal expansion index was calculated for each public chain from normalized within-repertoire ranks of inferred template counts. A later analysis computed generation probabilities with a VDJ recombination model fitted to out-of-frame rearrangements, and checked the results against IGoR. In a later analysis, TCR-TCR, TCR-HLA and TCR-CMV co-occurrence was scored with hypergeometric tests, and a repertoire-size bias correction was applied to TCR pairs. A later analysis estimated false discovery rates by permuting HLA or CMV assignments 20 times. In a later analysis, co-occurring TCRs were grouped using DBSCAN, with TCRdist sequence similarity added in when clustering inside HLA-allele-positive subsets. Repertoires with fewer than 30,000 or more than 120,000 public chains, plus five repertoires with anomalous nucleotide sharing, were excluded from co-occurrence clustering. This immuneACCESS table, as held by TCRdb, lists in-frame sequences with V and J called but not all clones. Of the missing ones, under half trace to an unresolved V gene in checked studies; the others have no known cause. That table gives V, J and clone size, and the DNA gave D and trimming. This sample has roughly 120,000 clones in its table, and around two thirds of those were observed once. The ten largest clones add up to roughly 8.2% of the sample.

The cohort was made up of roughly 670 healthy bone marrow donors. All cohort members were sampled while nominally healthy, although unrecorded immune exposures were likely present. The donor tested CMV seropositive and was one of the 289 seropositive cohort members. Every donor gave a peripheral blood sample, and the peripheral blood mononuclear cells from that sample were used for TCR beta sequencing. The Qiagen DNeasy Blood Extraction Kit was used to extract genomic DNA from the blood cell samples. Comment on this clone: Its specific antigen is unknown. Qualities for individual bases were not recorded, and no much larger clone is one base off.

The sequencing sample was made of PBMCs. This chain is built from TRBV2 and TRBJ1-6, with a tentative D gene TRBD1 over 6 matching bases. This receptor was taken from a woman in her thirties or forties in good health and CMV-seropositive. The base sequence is TGTGCCAGCCACAGGGCGAGCTCCTATAATTCACCCCTCCACTTT. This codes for CASHRASSYNSPLHF. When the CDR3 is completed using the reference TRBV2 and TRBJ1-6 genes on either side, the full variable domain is EPEVTQTPSHQVTQMGQEVILRCVPISNHLYFYWYRQILGQKVEFLVSFYNNEISEKSEIFDDQFSVERPDGSNFTLKIRSTKLEDSAMYFCASHRASSYNSPLHFGNGTRLTVT.